This section outlines one T cell receptor (beta chain) sequence together with its context. The CDR3 is 16 residues long. The record originates from a study of blood T cells in healthy people across ages. A sample-barcoded 5' primer and a J-beta primer mix were used in a second PCR of about 6 to 11 cycles. TCRdb used MiXCR to reprocess the 5' RACE reads, holding one entry per CDR3 protein. The profile covers over 750,000 distinct CDR3 sequences, with roughly 25% appearing a single time and more than 7.5% taken by the ten largest. A further study also used this sample, focusing on T cells of mothers and their children.

Sequenced input: blood. V gene TRBV21-1 combines with J gene TRBJ2-4; the table's D gene call, TRBD1, was not cross checked with the DNA. TRBV21-1 is marked as a pseudogene. The sequence was obtained from a boy younger than 18 in good health. The DNA for the CDR3 is TGTGCCAGCAGCCCGGGGTTTAGGGGAGCCAAAAACATTCAGTACTTC. It codes for CASSPGFRGAKNIQYF.